Shown below are 6 T cell receptor beta chains from a single sample sequenced in a study of shared clonotypes between healthy human individuals (dated by TCRdb to 2020 to 2021). The method was the immunoSEQ multiplex PCR assay. Held by TCRdb, this immuneACCESS table contains in-frame sequences only and omits some clones. Under half of the omission traces to an unresolved V gene where checked; the cause of the rest is unknown. The sample records fewer than 400,000 clones, roughly 70% of which are singletons. Together, the top ten hold about a tenth of the sample. The sequenced sample was memory CD4+ T cells sorted from blood. What this sample's cell subset or site label stands for: CD45RA-negative fraction. The receptors stem from a man aged 30-40 years in good health.

This clone occurred a few times. The junction does not match germline at one end; this may be a read error. The V call is TRBV27, the J call TRBJ2-7, with D uncertain. The germline V gene has CDR1 MNHEY and CDR2 SMNVEV (reference sequence). This CDR3 spans 11 amino acids. Here the CDR3 DNA reads TGTGCCAGCGGTTTTAGACGGGAGCAGTACTTC. Protein product: CASGFRREQYF.

For the CDR3, the DNA is TGTGCCAGCAGCCGAGATCGCGTAGGGAGCGGGGTACTCTACGAGCAGTACTTC. The encoded protein is CASSRDRVGSGVLYEQYF. The rearrangement links TRBV4-2 to TRBJ2-7; 7 bases map to TRBD2. CDR1 and CDR2 (germline): LGHNA, YNFKEQ. The CDR3 length is 18 residues. Germline trimming cut 4 bases from V and 3 bases from J; bases unmatched to any gene: 18.

The CDR3 spells CASSLSDRSEVAGYTF. In DNA, the CDR3 is TGTGCCAGCAGTTTATCCGATCGGTCGGAGGTCGCTGGCTACACCTTC. This chain uses TRBV28 with TRBJ1-2; D is ambiguous. Trimming removed 1 base at V and 7 bases at J, with 19 bases between. Germline V gene data show CDR1 as MDHEN and CDR2 as SYDVKM. The CDR3 sequence is 16 residues long.

The chain couples TRBV4-1 to TRBJ2-2; 9 bases are a match to TRBD2. With 0 bases clipped from V and 5 bases from J, the junction kept 7 bases outside the gene matches. This CDR3 has 17 residues. Germline assignment: CDR1 MGHRA and CDR2 YSYEKL. This CDR3 is CASSQDRREGSTGELFF. For the CDR3, the DNA is TGCGCCAGCAGCCAAGATCGGCGGGAGGGGTCTACCGGGGAGCTGTTTTTT.

The V gene is TRBV6-1, the J gene TRBJ2-7, with TRBD2 identical over 13 bases. The V gene's germline CDR1 is MNHNS and CDR2 SASEGT. The CDR3 is 15 residues long. After removal of 4 bases from V and 3 bases from J, the junction contained 3 bases not matched to a gene. The CDR3 DNA sequence: TGTGCCAGCAGTGTGTGGACTAGCGGGAGCTACGAGCAGTACTTC. The encoded protein is CASSVWTSGSYEQYF.

This clone was observed a few times. The chain uses TRBV6-1 and TRBJ2-1; 7 nucleotides match TRBD1. Germline-derived CDR1 and CDR2 are MNHNS and SASEGT. This CDR3 has 15 amino acids. V dropped 7 bases and J dropped 7; count of bases not matched to a gene: 13. CDR3 region: CASTAEPGQINEQFF. CDR3 nucleotides: TGTGCCAGCACGGCCGAACCGGGACAGATAAATGAGCAGTTCTTC.